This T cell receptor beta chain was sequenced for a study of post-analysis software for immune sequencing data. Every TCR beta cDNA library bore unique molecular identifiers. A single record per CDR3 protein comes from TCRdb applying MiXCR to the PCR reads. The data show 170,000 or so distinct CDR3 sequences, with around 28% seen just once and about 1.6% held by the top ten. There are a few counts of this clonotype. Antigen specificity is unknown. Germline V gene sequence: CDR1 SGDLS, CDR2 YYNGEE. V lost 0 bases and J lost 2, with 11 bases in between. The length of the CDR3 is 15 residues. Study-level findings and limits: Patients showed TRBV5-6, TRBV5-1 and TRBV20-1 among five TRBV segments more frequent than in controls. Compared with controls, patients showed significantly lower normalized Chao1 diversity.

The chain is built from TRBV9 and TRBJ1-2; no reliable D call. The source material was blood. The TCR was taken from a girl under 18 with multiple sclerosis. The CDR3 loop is CASSVEATVNYGYTF. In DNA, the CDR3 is TGTGCCAGCAGCGTAGAAGCAACAGTCAACTATGGCTACACCTTC.